This T cell receptor (beta chain) was captured by sequencing in a study of T cells in women clearing cervical HPV infection. Study information: Controls gave blood once infection was undetectable; cases at lesion identification.

Of note for this clone: The read terminates 3 residues before the CDR3 end, so the remaining end is supplied by the germline J gene.

The ends were cut back, 0 bases at V and 5 bases at J, with 10 bases in the middle. This CDR3 comprises 14 residues. In germline, CDR1 is SGHTA, CDR2 FQGNSA. The protocol was immunoSEQ multiplex PCR, while the TCRdb copy is restricted to in-frame clones and leaves out a portion. In total, the table holds some 16,000 clones. This clonotype was sampled from a woman between 18 and 69 years old with a cervical HPV16 infection that either progressed to CIN3+ or cleared (not recorded which). The rearrangement uses TRBV7-2 and TRBJ1-1; tentatively, D is TRBD1 (6 bases). Sequences were obtained from blood buffy coat. The DNA read from the CDR3 is TGTGCCAGCAGCTTAGCCACAGGGTTGACTGAA. Its translation is CASSLATGLTE. The entire CDR3 protein is CASSLATGLTEAFF.